This T cell receptor beta chain is from a study of blood T cell repertoires in COVID-19. TCRdb keeps only in-frame clones here, not all; method: immunoSEQ multiplex PCR. The sample shows around 250,000 clones, 80% to 90% of them seen only once. The CDR3 is made up of 16 amino acids. Germline V gene lookup returns CDR1 SGHRS and CDR2 YFSETQ. V dropped 4 bases and J dropped 0 bases, with 14 bases sitting between them. This clonotype was obtained from a woman between 45 and 60 years old who had recovered from COVID-19. Sequencing was carried out using PBMCs or T cells enriched from blood (not recorded which). V and J are TRBV5-1 and TRBJ2-1; D may be TRBD2 (5 bases). As DNA, the CDR3 is TGCGCCAGCAGCCCTATAGCGCTTAGCTCCTACAATGAGCAGTTCTTC. It translates to CASSPIALSSYNEQFF.